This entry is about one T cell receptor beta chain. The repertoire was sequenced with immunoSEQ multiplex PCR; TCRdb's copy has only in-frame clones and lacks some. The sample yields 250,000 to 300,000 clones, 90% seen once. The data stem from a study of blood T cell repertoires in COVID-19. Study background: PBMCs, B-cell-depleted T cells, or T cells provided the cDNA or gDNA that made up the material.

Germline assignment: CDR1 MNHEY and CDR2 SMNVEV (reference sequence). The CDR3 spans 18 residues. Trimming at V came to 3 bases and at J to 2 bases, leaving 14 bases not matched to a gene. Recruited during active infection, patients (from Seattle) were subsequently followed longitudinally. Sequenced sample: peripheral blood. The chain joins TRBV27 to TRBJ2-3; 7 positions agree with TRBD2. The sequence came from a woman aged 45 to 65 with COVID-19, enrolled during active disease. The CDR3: CASSFFSSGTPLTDTQYF. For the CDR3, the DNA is TGTGCCAGCAGTTTTTTTTCTAGCGGCACCCCCCTCACAGATACGCAGTATTTT.